This T cell receptor beta chain was sequenced during a study of blood T cell repertoires in COVID-19. Sequencing used immunoSEQ multiplex PCR; TCRdb keeps in-frame clones, though not all of them. The sample records around 140,000 clones, over 80% being singletons. Per germline, CDR1 SNHLY and CDR2 FYNNEI. This CDR3 comprises 14 residues. V dropped 5 bases and J dropped 2; count of bases not matched to a gene: 2. Sequenced material: peripheral blood. This clonotype was sampled from a woman in her forties or fifties with acute or convalescent COVID-19. The V gene is TRBV2, the J gene TRBJ1-2, with 10 positions matching TRBD1. Here the CDR3 reads CASSRDRGNYGYTF. CDR3 sequence (DNA): TGTGCCAGCAGTCGGGACAGGGGCAACTATGGCTACACCTTC.